This record looks at one T cell receptor (beta chain) sequence and its context. Two consecutive negative NP/OP PCR tests, clearance, or resolved symptoms defined Cohort 3 recovery. The data were taken from a study of blood T cell repertoires in COVID-19. The CDR3 consists of 16 residues. Germline loops: CDR1 SGHDT, CDR2 YYEEEE. V shed 2 bases and J 5 bases; nucleotides not matched to a gene: 6. Original data processing: How many nucleated cells were present was estimated from reference gene primer amplification. Assay: immunoSEQ multiplex PCR; the TCRdb copy retains only in-frame clones and omits some. That table supplies the V and J calls and clone size; D and trimming were determined from the DNA. The data contain 180,000 or so clones, roughly 88% of them seen just once; the ten biggest clones take up 10% to 15%.

The sample taken for sequencing was PBMCs or T cells enriched from blood (not recorded which). The sequence was obtained from a woman aged 60-75 years who had recovered from COVID-19. The J gene is TRBJ2-2, the V gene TRBV5-6, with TRBD1 matching 10 bases. The CDR3 reads CASSFLGQGITGELFF. In nucleotides, the CDR3 is TGTGCCAGCAGCTTTCTGGGACAGGGGATTACCGGGGAGCTGTTTTTT. Looking up the rest from reference TRBV5-6 and TRBJ2-2 gives the full variable domain: DAGVTQSPTHLIKTRGQQVTLRCSPKSGHDTVSWYQQALGQGPQFIFQYYEEEERQRGNFPDRFSGHQFPNYSSELNVNALLLGDSALYLCASSFLGQGITGELFFGEGSRLTVL.